This TCR beta chain emerged from a study of blood T cell repertoires in COVID-19. This CDR3 spans 14 amino acids. Per germline, CDR1 SGHRS and CDR2 YFSETQ. Trimming at V came to 3 bases and at J to 6 bases, leaving 9 bases not matched to a gene. Profiled with immunoSEQ multiplex PCR; TCRdb holds only in-frame clones, not every one. The sample has 250,000 to 350,000 clones, 86% seen once. This TCR derives from a woman aged 45 to 65 with acute or convalescent COVID-19. The source material was peripheral blood. This chain uses TRBV5-1 with TRBJ2-7, with 7 bases aligning to TRBD1. Here the CDR3 reads CASSYDRVTGEQYF. The CDR3 DNA follows: TGCGCCAGCAGCTACGACAGGGTAACGGGCGAGCAGTACTTC.